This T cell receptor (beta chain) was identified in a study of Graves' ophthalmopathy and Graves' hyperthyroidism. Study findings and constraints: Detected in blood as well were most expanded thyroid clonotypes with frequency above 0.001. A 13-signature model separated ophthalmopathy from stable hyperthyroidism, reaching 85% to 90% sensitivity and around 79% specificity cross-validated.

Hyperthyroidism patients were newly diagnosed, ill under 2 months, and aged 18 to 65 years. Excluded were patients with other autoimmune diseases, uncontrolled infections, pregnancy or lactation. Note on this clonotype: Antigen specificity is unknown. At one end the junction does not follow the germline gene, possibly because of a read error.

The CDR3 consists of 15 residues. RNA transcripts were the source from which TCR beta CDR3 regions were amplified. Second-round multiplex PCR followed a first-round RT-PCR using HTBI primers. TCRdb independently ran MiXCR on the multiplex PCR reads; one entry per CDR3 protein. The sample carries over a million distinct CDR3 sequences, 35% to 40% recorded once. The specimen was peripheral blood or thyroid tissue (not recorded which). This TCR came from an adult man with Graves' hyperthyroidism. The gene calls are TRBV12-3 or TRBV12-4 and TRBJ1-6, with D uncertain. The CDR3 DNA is TGTGTCAGCAGTTACAGCACCTCCTATAATTCACCCCTCCACTTT. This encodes CVSSYSTSYNSPLHF.